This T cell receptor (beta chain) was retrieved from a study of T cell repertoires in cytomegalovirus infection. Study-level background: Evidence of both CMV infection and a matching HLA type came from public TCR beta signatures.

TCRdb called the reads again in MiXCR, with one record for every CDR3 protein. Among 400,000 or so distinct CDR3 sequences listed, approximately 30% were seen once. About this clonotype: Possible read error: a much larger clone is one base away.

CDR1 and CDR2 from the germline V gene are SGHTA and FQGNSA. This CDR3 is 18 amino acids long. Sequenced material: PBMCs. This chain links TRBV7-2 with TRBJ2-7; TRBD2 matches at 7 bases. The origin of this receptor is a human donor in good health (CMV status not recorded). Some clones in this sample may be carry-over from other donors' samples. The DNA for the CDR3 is TGTGCCAGCAGCTTATGGCCCTGGTGGCGGGGGTTTCGGGGCGAGCCGTACTTC. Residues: CASSLWPWWRGFRGEPYF.